This entry concerns a single TCR beta chain. Germline lookup yields CDR1 SNHLY and CDR2 FYNNEI. CDR3 length: 12 amino acids. Between the trimmed V and J ends, which lost 4 bases and 3 bases, there was a span of 7 bases. One Seattle source followed patients from active infection through their disease course. This sample stems from a study of blood T cell repertoires in COVID-19. Study overall: Researchers got acute and convalescent COVID-19 samples from the United States, Italy and Spain. From T cells, B-cell-depleted T cells, or PBMCs came the material, which was cDNA or gDNA.

Original data processing: Reference gene primer amplification gave nucleated cell count estimates. Libraries were prepared by immunoSEQ multiplex PCR; TCRdb keeps only in-frame clonotypes and omits some of them. V and J calls and clone size are those listed in that table; D and trimming were worked out from the DNA. The table includes around 210,000 clones, over 75% detected once. The chain combines TRBV2 with TRBJ2-7, with a weak D call TRBD1 (5 bases). Sequenced: peripheral blood. The TCR originated in a man aged 50 to 60 with COVID-19, enrolled during active disease. The CDR3 is CASSGGGYEQYF. CDR3 DNA: TGTGCCAGCAGTGGGGGCGGCTACGAGCAGTACTTC.